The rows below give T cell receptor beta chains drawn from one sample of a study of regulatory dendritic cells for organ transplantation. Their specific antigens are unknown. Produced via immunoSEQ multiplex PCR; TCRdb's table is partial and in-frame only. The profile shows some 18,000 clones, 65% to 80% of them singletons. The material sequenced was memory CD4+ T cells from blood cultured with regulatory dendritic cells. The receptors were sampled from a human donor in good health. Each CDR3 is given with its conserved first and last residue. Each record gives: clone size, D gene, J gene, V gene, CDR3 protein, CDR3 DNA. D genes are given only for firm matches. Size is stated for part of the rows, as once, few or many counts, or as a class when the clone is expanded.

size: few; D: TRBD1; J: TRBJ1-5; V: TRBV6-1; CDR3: CARRGQAEPPRQHF; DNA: TGTGCCCGACGTGGACAGGCCGAACCCCCGCGCCAGCATTTT
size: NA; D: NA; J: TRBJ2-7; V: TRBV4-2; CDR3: CASSQGLGYEQYF; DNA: TGTGCCAGCAGCCAAGGACTGGGCTACGAGCAGTACTTC
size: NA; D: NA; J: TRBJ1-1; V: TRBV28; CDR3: CASSLGHRSTEAFF; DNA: TGTGCCAGCAGTTTGGGACACCGGAGCACTGAAGCTTTCTTT
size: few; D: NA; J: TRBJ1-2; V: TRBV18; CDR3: CASSQGTDYGYTF; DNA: TGTGCCAGCTCCCAAGGGACGGACTATGGCTACACCTTC
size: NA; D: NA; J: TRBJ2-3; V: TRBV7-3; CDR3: CASSLMGVADTQYF; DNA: TGTGCCAGCAGCTTAATGGGAGTGGCAGATACGCAGTATTTT
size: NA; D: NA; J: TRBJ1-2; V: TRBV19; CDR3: CASSTGPNYGYTF; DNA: TGTGCCAGTAGTACGGGACCTAACTATGGCTACACCTTC
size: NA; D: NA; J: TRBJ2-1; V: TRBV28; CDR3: CASSPTGRVGNEQFF; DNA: TGTGCCAGCAGTCCTACAGGGCGCGTAGGCAATGAGCAGTTCTTC
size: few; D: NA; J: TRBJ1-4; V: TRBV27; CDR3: CASSLQGIANEKLFF; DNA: TGTGCCAGCAGTTTACAGGGAATAGCTAATGAAAAACTGTTTTTT
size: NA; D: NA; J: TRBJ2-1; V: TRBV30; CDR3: CAWSVRMFNEQFF; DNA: TGTGCCTGGAGTGTCAGAATGTTCAATGAGCAGTTCTTC
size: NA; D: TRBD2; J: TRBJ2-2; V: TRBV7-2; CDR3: CASSPRTSGRRNTGELFF; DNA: TGTGCCAGCAGTCCACGGACTAGCGGGAGGAGGAACACCGGGGAGCTGTTTTTT